The clone carrying this TCR beta chain came up a few times. Trimming took off 3 bases at V and 1 base at J, with 1 base between the two ends. CDR3 size: 12 residues. Germline CDR1 and CDR2: LNHDA and SQIVND (reference sequence). Amplified TCR beta CDR3 regions derived from RNA transcripts. The primer set for the first-round RT-PCR of the TCR CDR3 was HTBI. A single record per CDR3 protein comes from TCRdb applying MiXCR to the multiplex PCR reads. The sample has about 480,000 distinct CDR3 sequences; 13% to 15% are singletons. These data come from a study of T cells in Graves' hyperthyroidism and ophthalmopathy. Whole-study context: Peripheral blood was secured at the point of initial diagnosis, before any treatment.

The TCR originated in a young woman with Graves' hyperthyroidism. V and J are TRBV19 and TRBJ1-5; D remains ambiguous. The sample consisted of blood. The DNA for the CDR3 is TGTGCCAGTAGTATGAGCAATCAGCCCCAGCATTTT. This translates into CASSMSNQPQHF.